This paragraph covers one T cell receptor (beta chain) sequence. This specimen comes from a study of cytomegalovirus exposure and HLA in healthy donors. Germline V gene data show CDR1 as GTSNPN and CDR2 as SVGIG (reference sequence). Trimming pared 2 bases from V and 0 bases from J, leaving 11 bases between. The CDR3 is made up of 15 amino acids. PCR was performed using 60 Vbeta and 13 Jbeta primers. Measured with immunoSEQ multiplex PCR; TCRdb has only the in-frame clones, and not every one. The data contain 110,000 or so clones, roughly 15% of them singletons. Material for sequencing was PBMCs. The clonotype comes from a female donor in good health and CMV-seronegative. The chain recombines TRBV30 with TRBJ1-3, with TRBD1 as a possible D gene (5 bases). This chain's CDR3 is CAWSRGVSSGNTIYF. CDR3 nucleotides: TGTGCCTGGAGTCGGGGGGTCAGCTCTGGAAACACCATATATTTT.